A selection of T cell receptor beta chains follows, all from one sample in a study of CD8+CD57+ T cells in acquired aplastic anemia. TCRdb reprocessed the reads via MiXCR and lists one record per CDR3 protein. The data show about 81,000 distinct CDR3 sequences, 40% to 55% seen once. The source material was sorted CD4+, CD8+, or CD8+CD57+ T cells (not recorded which) from PBMCs. Every receptor here comes from a human donor in good health, serving as a control. Each CDR3 is given with its conserved first and last residue. A D gene is named only where the DNA matches it firmly. Some rows mark clone size as missing; the rest say once, few, many or name a class of expanded clone.

d_gene	j_gene	v_gene	abundance	CDR3aa	CDR3nt
TRBD1	TRBJ2-5	TRBV15	.	CATSRGGQGQETQYF	TGTGCCACCAGCAGAGGGGGACAGGGGCAAGAGACCCAGTACTTC
TRBD2	TRBJ2-7	TRBV2	.	CARPSGAAPYEQYF	TGTGCTAGGCCAAGCGGGGCCGCCCCCTACGAGCAGTACTTC
.	TRBJ2-3	TRBV25-1	many	CASPPRKGEPGRTDTQYF	TGTGCCAGCCCCCCTCGGAAGGGGGAGCCAGGTCGGACAGATACGCAGTATTTT
.	TRBJ2-1	TRBV20-1	many	CSARGPPGNEQFF	TGCAGTGCTAGAGGGCCCCCAGGCAATGAGCAGTTCTTC
.	TRBJ2-5	TRBV29-1	.	CSVDPGTFETQYF	TGCAGCGTCGACCCCGGGACATTCGAGACCCAGTACTTC
.	TRBJ1-6	TRBV7-9	.	CASSLNDSPLHF	TGTGCCAGCAGTTTAAATGATTCACCCCTCCACTTT
.	TRBJ1-5	TRBV27	.	CASSLSWGPSNQPQHF	TGTGCCAGCAGTTTATCGTGGGGACCTAGCAATCAGCCCCAGCATTTT
TRBD1	TRBJ1-3	TRBV20-1	many	CSARDREYSGNTIYF	TGCAGTGCCCGGGACAGAGAGTACTCTGGAAACACCATATATTTT
TRBD2	TRBJ2-5	TRBV25-1	.	CASSELGTSGRQVGETQYF	TGTGCCAGCAGTGAATTGGGGACTAGCGGGAGACAAGTTGGGGAGACCCAGTACTTC
.	TRBJ1-2	TRBV6-1	few	CASSPAEDYLDGYTF	TGTGCCAGCAGTCCGGCCGAGGACTATTTGGATGGCTACACCTTC
.	TRBJ1-6	TRBV7-9	.	CASSQGGGPLHF	TGTGCCAGCAGCCAAGGAGGCGGCCCCCTCCACTTT
.	TRBJ2-7	TRBV25-1	few	CASRAGGSFYF	TGTGCCAGCAGGGCCGGGGGTAGTTTTTACTTC
.	TRBJ2-2	TRBV4-1	.	CASSQLVPGELFF	TGCGCCAGCAGCCAACTGGTTCCCGGGGAGCTGTTTTTT
.	TRBJ2-7	TRBV6-1	many	CASREGYEQYF	TGTGCCAGCAGGGAGGGCTACGAGCAGTACTTC
TRBD1	TRBJ2-3	TRBV14	.	CASSLTGTQYF	TGTGCCAGCAGTCTGACAGGGACGCAGTATTTT
.	TRBJ1-2	TRBV2	.	CASSENNIGGGGYTF	TGTGCCAGCAGTGAAAATAATATCGGTGGAGGTGGCTACACCTTC
.	TRBJ1-2	TRBV20-1	many	CSASSSGGPGGYTF	TGCAGTGCTAGCTCTAGTGGGGGGCCTGGTGGCTACACCTTC
.	TRBJ1-2	TRBV5-1	many	CASSFNTLYGYTF	TGCGCCAGCAGCTTCAACACCCTCTATGGCTACACCTTC
TRBD2	TRBJ2-7	TRBV20-1	many	CSARLAGDTYEQYF	TGCAGTGCTAGGCTAGCGGGAGATACTTACGAGCAGTACTTC
.	TRBJ1-6	TRBV20-1	.	CSGYGGPSYNSPLHF	TGCAGTGGGTATGGTGGGCCTTCCTATAATTCACCCCTCCACTTT
TRBD1	TRBJ1-5	TRBV3-1	.	CASSKGQGFQPQHF	TGTGCCAGCAGCAAAGGACAGGGCTTTCAGCCCCAGCATTTT
TRBD2	TRBJ2-3	TRBV27	few	CASGSLTSGRKDTQYF	TGTGCCAGCGGTTCACTGACTAGCGGGAGGAAAGATACGCAGTATTTT
.	TRBJ1-5	TRBV10-3	.	CAISELGGQPQHF	TGTGCCATCAGTGAGCTGGGGGGCCAGCCCCAGCATTTT
TRBD1	TRBJ2-7	TRBV19	.	CASSGRDRSYEQYF	TGTGCCAGCAGCGGCCGGGACAGGTCCTACGAGCAGTACTTC
.	TRBJ1-2	TRBV19	.	CASSITPRSNYGYTF	TGTGCCAGTAGTATAACCCCCAGATCTAACTATGGCTACACCTTC
TRBD2	TRBJ2-5	TRBV6-4	.	CASSAWTSGSVSQETQYF	TGTGCCAGCAGTGCCTGGACTAGCGGGAGTGTTAGTCAAGAGACCCAGTACTTC
TRBD1	TRBJ2-7	TRBV10-3	.	CAISKTGGRDYEQYF	TGTGCCATCAGTAAGACAGGGGGACGGGACTACGAGCAGTACTTC
TRBD2	TRBJ2-3	TRBV27	.	CASSLTTSGASDTQYF	TGTGCCAGCAGTTTAACGACTAGCGGGGCGTCAGATACGCAGTATTTT
TRBD2	TRBJ2-5	TRBV4-2	many	CASSYPGLEGETQYF	TGTGCCAGCAGCTACCCGGGACTAGAAGGGGAGACCCAGTACTTC
.	TRBJ1-1	TRBV6-1	few	CASGAGWAEAFF	TGTGCCAGCGGGGCGGGGTGGGCTGAAGCTTTCTTT
.	TRBJ2-7	TRBV5-6	many	CASSLGRSYEQYF	TGTGCCAGCAGTCTAGGGCGTTCCTACGAGCAGTACTTC
.	TRBJ2-7	TRBV25-1	.	CTCRPSGSEYEQYF	TGTACCTGCAGACCGTCGGGGAGCGAGTACGAGCAGTACTTC
.	TRBJ1-1	TRBV7-9	many	CASSLEVNTEAFF	TGTGCCAGCAGCTTAGAGGTCAACACTGAAGCTTTCTTT